The 21 T cell receptor beta chains below come from one sample, sequenced in a study of T cells in women clearing cervical HPV infection. Using immunoSEQ multiplex PCR, the repertoire was profiled, and TCRdb retains in-frame clones only, with some absent. This sample contains 25,000 to 35,000 clones. The material sequenced was blood buffy coat. These receptors were taken from a woman aged 18 to 69 with a cervical HPV16 infection that either progressed to CIN3+ or cleared (not recorded which).

As for this clone: The read gets to within 3 residues of the CDR3 end, and the germline J gene fills in the rest. J is TRBJ2-3 and V is TRBV5-6, with D possibly being TRBD1 (6 bases). Germline lookup yields CDR1 SGHDT and CDR2 YYEEEE. The length of the CDR3 is 14 residues. Trimming took off 4 bases at V and 5 bases at J, with 14 bases between the two ends. The covered CDR3 bases are TGTGCCAGCAGCCATGGGGGCCTAGTAGATACG. Translation: CASSHGGLVDT. The whole CDR3 protein reads CASSHGGLVDTQYF.

With respect to this clone: The sequenced fragment ends 3 residues before the CDR3 boundary, so the rest is inferred from the germline J gene. The chain couples TRBV6-2 or TRBV6-3 to TRBJ1-4; 7 nucleotides line up with TRBD1. This CDR3 comprises 15 residues. The V segment lost 2 bases and the J segment 3 bases; nucleotides outside the gene matches: 3. The germline gives CDR1 MNHEY, CDR2 SVGEGT. The covered CDR3 bases are TGTGCCAGCAGTTACAGCAGGGGGGCTAATGAAAAA. Amino acid sequence: CASSYSRGANEK. The complete CDR3 sequence is CASSYSRGANEKLFF.

Turning to this clone: With the read ending 3 residues before the CDR3 end, the germline J gene is used to fill in that end. The V call is TRBV6-1, the J call TRBJ2-3; perhaps TRBD1 as D (8 bases). Per germline, CDR1 MNHNS and CDR2 SASEGT. This CDR3 is built from 17 residues. The sequenced part of the CDR3 DNA is TGTGCCAGCAGTGAATGGGGGGGGGACAGGTACCAAGAGACG. It yields the protein CASSEWGGDRYQET. The entire CDR3 reads CASSEWGGDRYQETQYF.

Worth noting for this clone: The sequenced fragment ends 3 residues before the CDR3 boundary, so the rest is inferred from the germline J gene. The chain couples TRBV13 to TRBJ1-2; D not certain. Between the trimmed V and J ends, which lost 5 bases and 4 bases, there was a span of 14 bases. CDR1 is PRHDT, CDR2 FYEKMQ, per germline (reference sequence). The CDR3 totals 14 residues. The CDR3 region is CASSGQRSTYGYTF. CDR3 bases read: TGTGCCAGCAGCGGGCAGAGATCGACCTATGGC. The full variable domain, in which reference TRBV13 and TRBJ1-2 provide the parts outside the CDR3, is AAGVIQSPRHLIKEKRETATLKCYPIPRHDTVYWYQQGPGQDPQFLISFYEKMQSDKGSIPDRFSAQQFSDYHSELNMSSLELGDSALYFCASSGQRSTYGYTFGSGTRLTVV.

As concerns this clone: The CDR3 is cut off 3 residues early in the read; its end comes from the germline J gene. The genes are TRBV5-1 and TRBJ2-7; 14 bases are a match to TRBD2. V lost 3 bases and J lost 0; bases outside the gene matches: 5. The CDR3 totals 17 residues. CDR1 and CDR2 (germline): SGHRS, YFSETQ. The CDR3 bases that were read are TGCGCCAGCAGCTCGGGACTAGCGGGAGTGCTCTCCTACGAG. It translates to CASSSGLAGVLSYE. The CDR3 as a whole reads CASSSGLAGVLSYEQYF.

Note on this clone: The sequence runs out 3 residues before the end of the CDR3; the remainder is reconstructed from the germline J gene. The V and J genes are TRBV5-4 and TRBJ2-7, with TRBD1 identical over 8 bases. The CDR3 is 15 amino acids. Unmatched junction bases numbered 6, after V lost 2 bases and J lost 2 bases. The germline gives CDR1 SGHNT, CDR2 YYREEE (reference sequence). The CDR3 region is CASSFQGQGPYEQYF. Incomplete CDR3 DNA: TGTGCCAGCAGCTTCCAAGGACAGGGCCCCTACGAG.

A word on this clone: The read falls 3 residues short of the CDR3 end, and the missing part is taken from the germline J gene. This sequence joins TRBV29-1 and TRBJ2-7, with 10 bases lining up with TRBD1. This CDR3 comprises 14 residues. Germline V gene lookup returns CDR1 SQVTM and CDR2 ANQGSEA. After removal of 6 bases from V and 6 bases from J, the junction contained 11 bases not matched to a gene. CDR3 DNA, as far as it was read: TGCAGCGTACCCGGGACAGGGGATTTGGGCGAG. Its translation: CSVPGTGDLGE. The full CDR3 sequence reads CSVPGTGDLGEQYF.

As concerns this clone: The sequence runs out 3 residues before the end of the CDR3; the remainder is reconstructed from the germline J gene. The V call is TRBV6-1, the J call TRBJ2-3, with 9 bases fitting TRBD1. In germline, CDR1 is MNHNS, CDR2 SASEGT. The junction had 4 bases not matched to a gene; V was cut back by 4 bases and J by 2 bases. This CDR3 is built from 15 residues. The part of the CDR3 DNA that was read is TGTGCCAGCAGTGGGGGGACAGGGCTCACAGATACG. Its translation is CASSGGTGLTDT. The whole CDR3 is CASSGGTGLTDTQYF.

Concerning this clone: The read falls 3 residues short of the CDR3 end, and the missing part is taken from the germline J gene. J is TRBJ1-2 and V is TRBV19; TRBD1 agrees at 7 bases. The CDR3 runs to 14 residues. Looked up from germline, CDR1 is LNHDA and CDR2 is SQIVND (reference sequence). The sequenced part of the CDR3 DNA is TGTGCCAGTACGTCGGCAGGGGGGTCGAATGAC. Amino acid sequence: CASTSAGGSND. The full CDR3 protein reads CASTSAGGSNDYTF.

Points on this clone: Read sequence stops 3 residues before the CDR3 end, and the germline J gene provides the missing end. The chain recombines TRBV20-1 with TRBJ2-7; 7 positions match TRBD1. The germline gives CDR1 DFQATT, CDR2 SNEGSKA (reference sequence). CDR3 length: 14 amino acids. Trimming at V came to 5 bases and at J to 0 bases, leaving 7 bases not matched to a gene. Partial CDR3 DNA: TGCAGTGCTCGAGGACAGGTCAACTCCTACGAG. Translation gives CSARGQVNSYE. The entire CDR3 is CSARGQVNSYEQYF.

Note on this clone: The read comes to an end 3 residues before the CDR3 does, leaving the germline J gene to fill in the end. The genes are TRBV25-1 and TRBJ2-5, with 7 nucleotides matching TRBD2. CDR1 is MGHDK and CDR2 is SYGVNS in the germline V gene. V lost 9 bases and J lost 4; bases outside the gene matches: 8. The CDR3 extends over 13 amino acids. The CDR3 region is CASRAGERETQYF. CDR3 DNA (partial): TGTGCCAGTCGCGCGGGAGAAAGAGAGACC.

The CDR3 sequence is CASSIRQGRIHEQYF. CDR3 DNA, as far as it was read: TGTGCCAGCAGCATCAGACAGGGCCGGATCCACGAG. The chain combines TRBV7-9 with TRBJ2-7, with 7 positions matching TRBD1. The read stops 3 residues short of the end of the CDR3; the missing end is completed from the germline J gene. Unmatched junction bases numbered 12, after V lost 5 bases and J lost 5 bases. Germline lookup yields CDR1 SEHNR and CDR2 FQNEAQ (reference sequence). The CDR3 has 15 amino acids.

As regards this clone: The read is 3 residues too short to cover the CDR3 end, so that end is filled in from the germline J gene. The V call is TRBV19, the J call TRBJ1-4; D is undetermined. The CDR3 covers 15 residues. V lost 4 bases, J lost 0 bases, and 9 bases lay in between. CDR1 and CDR2 (germline): LNHDA, SQIVND (reference sequence). This CDR3 is CASSSRLSTNEKLFF. CDR3 bases read: TGTGCCAGTAGTAGTAGACTCTCAACTAATGAAAAA.

A remark on this clone: Read coverage stops 3 residues before the CDR3 terminus; the germline J gene supplies the remainder. This chain connects TRBV10-1 to TRBJ2-2, with 15 positions matching TRBD2. This CDR3 contains 18 residues. J lost 4 bases, V lost 6 bases, and 9 bases had no gene match. The V gene's germline CDR1 is WNHNN and CDR2 SYGVQD (reference sequence). CDR3 in amino acids: CASSPGTSGRSGTGELFF. CDR3 DNA, as far as it was read: TGCGCCAGCAGCCCCGGGACTAGCGGGAGGAGTGGCACCGGGGAG.

Turning to this clone: With the read ending 3 residues before the CDR3 end, the germline J gene is used to fill in that end. The chain uses TRBV20-1 and TRBJ2-7; no definite D call. Trimming stripped 6 bases from V and 5 bases from J, with 11 bases between. The CDR3 is made up of 11 amino acids. Per the germline V gene, CDR1 is DFQATT and CDR2 is SNEGSKA (reference sequence). The CDR3 is CSAPRTNEQYF. Incomplete CDR3 DNA: TGCAGTGCCCCTAGAACCAACGAG.

With respect to this clone: The sequenced fragment ends 3 residues before the CDR3 boundary, so the rest is inferred from the germline J gene. V is TRBV18 and J is TRBJ1-2, with 8 bases matching TRBD1. Germline V lookup: CDR1 KGHSH, CDR2 LQKENI. The CDR3 extends over 14 amino acids. Trimming at V came to 6 bases and at J to 0 bases, leaving 3 bases not matched to a gene. The CDR3 loop is CASSSDRANYGYTF. CDR3 DNA (partial): TGTGCCAGCTCTTCGGACAGGGCTAACTATGGC.

In regard to this clone: The read terminates 3 residues before the CDR3 end, so the remaining end is supplied by the germline J gene. The chain combines TRBV2 with TRBJ2-2; possible D gene TRBD1, 6 bases. Germline CDR1 SNHLY, CDR2 FYNNEI. This CDR3 comprises 13 residues. Between the trimmed V and J ends, which lost 5 bases and 6 bases, there was a span of 10 bases. The sequenced part of the CDR3 DNA is TGTGCCAGCAGTTCTCAGGGGTCCGGGGAG. It yields the protein CASSSQGSGE. The whole CDR3 region reads CASSSQGSGELFF.

About this clone: The CDR3 end lies 3 residues beyond the end of the read and is filled in from the germline J gene. The J gene is TRBJ2-5, the V gene TRBV11-3, with D perhaps TRBD2 (6 bases). The V gene's germline CDR1 is SGHNT and CDR2 YENEEA. CDR3 length equals 13 residues. V was pared by 7 bases and J by 5 bases, with 14 bases between. CDR3 protein: CASMRGWGETQYF. Partial CDR3 DNA: TGTGCCAGCATGCGGGGCTGGGGGGAGACC.

Remarks on this clone: The observed sequence ends 3 residues before the CDR3 terminus, with the missing tail filled in from the germline J gene. V usage is TRBV11-2 and J usage is TRBJ2-1; 7 bases are shared with TRBD1. The CDR3 extends over 14 amino acids. The V and J ends lost 5 bases and 9 bases, in that order; junction bases with no gene match: 10. Germline CDR1 SGHAT, CDR2 FQNNGV. The covered CDR3 bases are TGTGCCAGCAGCGTTCGGGACAGCCCCTTTGAG. Its protein product is CASSVRDSPFE. In full, the CDR3 is CASSVRDSPFEQFF.

Turning to this clone: Sequencing ends 3 residues short of the CDR3 end; the germline J gene provides the rest. J is TRBJ2-2 and V is TRBV18; 7 bases line up with TRBD2. J gave up 6 bases and V 1 base, and 2 bases lay outside the gene matches. This CDR3 spans 14 amino acids. Germline V CDR1 and CDR2: KGHSH, LQKENI. The DNA read from the CDR3 is TGTGCCAGCTCACCACAGCGGGACGCCGGGGAG. It specifies CASSPQRDAGE. The full CDR3 sequence reads CASSPQRDAGELFF.

Concerning this clone: Read data end 3 residues before the CDR3 end; the end is taken from the germline J gene. This chain uses TRBV20-1 with TRBJ2-3; 11 bases map to TRBD2. After removal of 0 bases from V and 0 bases from J, the junction contained 5 bases not matched to a gene. Germline V CDR1 and CDR2: DFQATT, SNEGSKA (reference sequence). The CDR3 has 17 amino acids. The CDR3 loop is CSARDLAGGTSTDTQYF. The covered CDR3 bases are TGCAGTGCTAGAGATTTAGCGGGAGGGACTAGCACAGATACG.